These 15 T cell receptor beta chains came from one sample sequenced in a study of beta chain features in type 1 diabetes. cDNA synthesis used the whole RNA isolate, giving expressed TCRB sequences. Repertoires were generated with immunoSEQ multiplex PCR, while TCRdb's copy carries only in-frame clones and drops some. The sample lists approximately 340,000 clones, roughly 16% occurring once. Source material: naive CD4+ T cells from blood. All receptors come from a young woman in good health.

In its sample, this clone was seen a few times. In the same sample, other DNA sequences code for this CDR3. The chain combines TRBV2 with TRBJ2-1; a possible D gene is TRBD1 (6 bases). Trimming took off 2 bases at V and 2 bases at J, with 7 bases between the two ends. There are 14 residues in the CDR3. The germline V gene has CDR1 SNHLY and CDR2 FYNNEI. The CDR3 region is CASSERTAYNEQFF. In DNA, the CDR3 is TGTGCCAGCAGTGAACGGACAGCCTACAATGAGCAGTTCTTC.

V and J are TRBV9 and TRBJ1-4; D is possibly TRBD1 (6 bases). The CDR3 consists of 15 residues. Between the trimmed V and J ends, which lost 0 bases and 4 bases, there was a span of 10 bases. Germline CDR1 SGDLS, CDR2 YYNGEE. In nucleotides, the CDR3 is TGTGCCAGCAGCGTAGGAGGGGGATTTAATGAAAAACTGTTTTTT. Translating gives CASSVGGGFNEKLFF.

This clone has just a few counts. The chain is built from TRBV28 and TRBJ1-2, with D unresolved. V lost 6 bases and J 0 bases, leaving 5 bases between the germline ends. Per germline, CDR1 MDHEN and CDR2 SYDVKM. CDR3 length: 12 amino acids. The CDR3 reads CASRDSNYGYTF. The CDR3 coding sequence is TGTGCCAGCAGGGACTCTAACTATGGCTACACCTTC.

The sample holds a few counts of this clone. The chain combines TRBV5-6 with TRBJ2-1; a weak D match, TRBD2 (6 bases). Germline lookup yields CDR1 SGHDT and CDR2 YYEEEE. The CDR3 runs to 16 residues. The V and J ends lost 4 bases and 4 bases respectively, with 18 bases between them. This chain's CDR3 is CASSPPGGPEYNEQFF. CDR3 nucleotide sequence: TGTGCCAGCAGCCCCCCCGGAGGGCCTGAATACAATGAGCAGTTCTTC.

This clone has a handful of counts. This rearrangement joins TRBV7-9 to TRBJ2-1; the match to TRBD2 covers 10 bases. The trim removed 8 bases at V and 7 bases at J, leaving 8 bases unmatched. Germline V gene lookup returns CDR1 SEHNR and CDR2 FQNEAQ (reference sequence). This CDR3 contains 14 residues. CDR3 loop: CASPKREGGNEQFF. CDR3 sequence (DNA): TGTGCCAGCCCCAAGCGGGAGGGCGGTAATGAGCAGTTCTTC.

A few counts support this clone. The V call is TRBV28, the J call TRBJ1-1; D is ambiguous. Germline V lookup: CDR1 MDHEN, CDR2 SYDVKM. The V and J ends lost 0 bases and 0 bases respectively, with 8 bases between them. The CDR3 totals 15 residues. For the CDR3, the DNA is TGTGCCAGCAGTTTATGGCCGGGGTTGAACACTGAAGCTTTCTTT. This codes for CASSLWPGLNTEAFF.

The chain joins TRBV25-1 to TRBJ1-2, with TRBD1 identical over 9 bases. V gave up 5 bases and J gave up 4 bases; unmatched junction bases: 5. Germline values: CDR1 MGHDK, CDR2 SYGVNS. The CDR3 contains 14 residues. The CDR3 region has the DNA TGTGCCAGCAGTTGGGACAGGGACCTCTATGGCTACACCTTC. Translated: CASSWDRDLYGYTF.

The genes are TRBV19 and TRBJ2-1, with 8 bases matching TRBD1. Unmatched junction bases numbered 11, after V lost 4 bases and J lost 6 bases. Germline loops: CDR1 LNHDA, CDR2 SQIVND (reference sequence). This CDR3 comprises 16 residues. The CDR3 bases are TGTGCCAGTAGTACCCCGACAGGGGCTGGGGGCAATGAGCAGTTCTTC. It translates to CASSTPTGAGGNEQFF.

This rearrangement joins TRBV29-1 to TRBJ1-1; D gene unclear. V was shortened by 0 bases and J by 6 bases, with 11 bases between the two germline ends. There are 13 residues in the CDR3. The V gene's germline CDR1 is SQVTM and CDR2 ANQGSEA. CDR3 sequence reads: CSVEELTRAEAFF. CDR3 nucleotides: TGCAGCGTTGAAGAGCTGACTAGGGCTGAAGCTTTCTTT. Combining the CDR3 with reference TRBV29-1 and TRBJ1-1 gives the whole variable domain SAVISQKPSRDICQRGTSLTIQCQVDSQVTMMFWYRQQPGQSLTLIATANQGSEATYESGFVIDKFPISRPNLTFSTLTVSNMSPEDSSIYLCSVEELTRAEAFFGQGTRLTVV.

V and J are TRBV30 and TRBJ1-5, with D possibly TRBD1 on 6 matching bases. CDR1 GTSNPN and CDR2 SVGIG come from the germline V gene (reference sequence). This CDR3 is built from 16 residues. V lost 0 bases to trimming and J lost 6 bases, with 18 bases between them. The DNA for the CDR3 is TGTGCCTGGAGTGTAGATCGTACAGGGACGGGTCAGCCCCAGCATTTT. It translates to CAWSVDRTGTGQPQHF.

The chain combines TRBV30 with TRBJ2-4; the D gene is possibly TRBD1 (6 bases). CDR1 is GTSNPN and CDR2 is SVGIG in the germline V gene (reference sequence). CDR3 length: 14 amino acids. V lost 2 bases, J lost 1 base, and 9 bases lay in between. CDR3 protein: CAWSPQGAKNIQYF. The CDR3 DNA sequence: TGTGCCTGGAGTCCACAGGGCGCCAAAAACATTCAGTACTTC. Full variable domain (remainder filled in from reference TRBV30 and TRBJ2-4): SQTIHQWPATLVQPVGSPLSLECTVEGTSNPNLYWYRQAAGRGLQLLFYSVGIGQISSEVPQNLSASRPQDRQFILSSKKLLLSDSGFYLCAWSPQGAKNIQYFGAGTRLSVL.

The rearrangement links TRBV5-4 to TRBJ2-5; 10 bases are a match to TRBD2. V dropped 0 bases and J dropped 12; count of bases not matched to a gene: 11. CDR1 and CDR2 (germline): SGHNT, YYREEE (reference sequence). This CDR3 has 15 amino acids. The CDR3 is CASSLESSGSYSEYF. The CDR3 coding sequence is TGTGCCAGCAGCTTGGAGTCTAGCGGGAGTTACTCCGAGTACTTC. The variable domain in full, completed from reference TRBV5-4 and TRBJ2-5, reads ETGVTQSPTHLIKTRGQQVTLRCSSQSGHNTVSWYQQALGQGPQFIFQYYREEENGRGNFPPRFSGLQFPNYSSELNVNALELDDSALYLCASSLESSGSYSEYFGPGTRLLVL.

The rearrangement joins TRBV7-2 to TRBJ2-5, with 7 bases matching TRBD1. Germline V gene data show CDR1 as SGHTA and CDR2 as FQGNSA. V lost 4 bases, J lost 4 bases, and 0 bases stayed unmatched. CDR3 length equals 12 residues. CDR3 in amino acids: CASSYRGETQYF. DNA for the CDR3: TGTGCCAGCAGCTACAGGGGAGAGACCCAGTACTTC.

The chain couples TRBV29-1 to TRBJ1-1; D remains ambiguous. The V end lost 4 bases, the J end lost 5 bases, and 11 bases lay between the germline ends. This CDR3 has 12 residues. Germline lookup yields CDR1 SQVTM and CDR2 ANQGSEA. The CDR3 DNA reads TGCAGCGTTGTCGCCGGGGAGACTGAAGCTTTCTTT. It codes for CSVVAGETEAFF.

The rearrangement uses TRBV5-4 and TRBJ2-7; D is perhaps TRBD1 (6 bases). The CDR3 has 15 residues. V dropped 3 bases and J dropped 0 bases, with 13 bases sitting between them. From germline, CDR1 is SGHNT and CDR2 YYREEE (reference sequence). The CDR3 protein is CASSYGTLSSYEQYF. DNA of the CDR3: TGTGCCAGCAGCTACGGGACATTGAGCTCCTACGAGCAGTACTTC.